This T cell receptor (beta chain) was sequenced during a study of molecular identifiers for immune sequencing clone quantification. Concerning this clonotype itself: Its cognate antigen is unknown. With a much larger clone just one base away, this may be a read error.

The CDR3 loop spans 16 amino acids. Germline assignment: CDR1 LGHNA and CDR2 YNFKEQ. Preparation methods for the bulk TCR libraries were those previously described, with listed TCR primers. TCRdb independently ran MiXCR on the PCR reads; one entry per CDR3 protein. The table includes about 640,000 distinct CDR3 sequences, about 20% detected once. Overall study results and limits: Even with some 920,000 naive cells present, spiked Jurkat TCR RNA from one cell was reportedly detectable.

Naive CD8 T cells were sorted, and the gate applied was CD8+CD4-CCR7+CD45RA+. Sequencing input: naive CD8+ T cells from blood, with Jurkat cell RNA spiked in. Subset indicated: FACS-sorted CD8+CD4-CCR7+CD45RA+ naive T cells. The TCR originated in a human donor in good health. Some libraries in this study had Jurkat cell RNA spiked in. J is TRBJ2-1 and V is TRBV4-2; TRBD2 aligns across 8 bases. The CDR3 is CVSSQAPSGSYNEQFF. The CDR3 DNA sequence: TGTGTCAGCAGCCAAGCACCTAGCGGGTCCTACAATGAGCAGTTCTTC.